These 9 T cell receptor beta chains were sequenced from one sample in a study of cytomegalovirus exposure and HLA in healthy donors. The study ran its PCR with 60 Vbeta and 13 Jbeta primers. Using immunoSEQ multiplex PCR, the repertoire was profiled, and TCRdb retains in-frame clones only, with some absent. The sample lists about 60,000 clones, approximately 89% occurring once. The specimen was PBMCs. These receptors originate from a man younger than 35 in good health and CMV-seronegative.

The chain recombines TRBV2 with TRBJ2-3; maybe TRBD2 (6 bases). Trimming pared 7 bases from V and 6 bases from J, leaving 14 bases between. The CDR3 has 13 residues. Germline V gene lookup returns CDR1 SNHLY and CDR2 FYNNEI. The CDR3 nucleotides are TGTGCCAGCATCCTCTCGGGGACTGATACGCAGTATTTT. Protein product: CASILSGTDTQYF. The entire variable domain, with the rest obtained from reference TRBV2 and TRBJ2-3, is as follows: EPEVTQTPSHQVTQMGQEVILRCVPISNHLYFYWYRQILGQKVEFLVSFYNNEISEKSEIFDDQFSVERPDGSNFTLKIRSTKLEDSAMYFCASILSGTDTQYFGPGTRLTVL.

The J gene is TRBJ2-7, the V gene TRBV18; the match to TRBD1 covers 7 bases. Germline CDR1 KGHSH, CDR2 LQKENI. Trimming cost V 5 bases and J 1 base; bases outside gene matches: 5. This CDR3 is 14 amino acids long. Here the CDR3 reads CASSFEDRSYEQYF. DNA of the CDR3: TGTGCCAGCTCATTCGAGGACAGGTCCTACGAGCAGTACTTC.

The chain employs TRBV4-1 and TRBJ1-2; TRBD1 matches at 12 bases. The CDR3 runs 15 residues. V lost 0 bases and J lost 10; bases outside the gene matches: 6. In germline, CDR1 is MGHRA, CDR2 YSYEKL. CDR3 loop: CASSQDPGQGAYYTF. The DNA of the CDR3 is TGCGCCAGCAGCCAAGACCCGGGACAGGGGGCCTACTACACCTTC.

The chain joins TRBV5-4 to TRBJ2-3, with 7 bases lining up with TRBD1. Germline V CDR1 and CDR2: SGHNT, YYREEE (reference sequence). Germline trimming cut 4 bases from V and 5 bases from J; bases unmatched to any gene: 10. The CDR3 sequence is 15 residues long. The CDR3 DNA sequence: TGTGCCAGCAGCCGCCCGGACAGGTTAGAAGATACGCAGTATTTT. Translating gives CASSRPDRLEDTQYF.

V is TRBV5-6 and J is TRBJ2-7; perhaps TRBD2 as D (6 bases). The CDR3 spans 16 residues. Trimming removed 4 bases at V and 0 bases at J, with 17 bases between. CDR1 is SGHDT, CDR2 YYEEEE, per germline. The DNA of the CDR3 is TGTGCCAGCAGCGACGGTGGAGGGCGAAGCTCCTACGAGCAGTACTTC. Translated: CASSDGGGRSSYEQYF. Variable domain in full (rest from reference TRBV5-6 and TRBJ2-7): DAGVTQSPTHLIKTRGQQVTLRCSPKSGHDTVSWYQQALGQGPQFIFQYYEEEERQRGNFPDRFSGHQFPNYSSELNVNALLLGDSALYLCASSDGGGRSSYEQYFGPGTRLTVT.

The CDR3 region is CASSPQTGGQDGYTF. In DNA form, the CDR3 reads TGTGCCAGCTCACCACAGACAGGGGGCCAAGATGGCTACACCTTC. V and J are TRBV18 and TRBJ1-2, with 10 bases identical to TRBD1. V lost 1 base, J lost 6 bases, and 5 bases stayed unmatched. The CDR3 sequence is 15 residues long. Germline V gives CDR1 KGHSH, CDR2 LQKENI.

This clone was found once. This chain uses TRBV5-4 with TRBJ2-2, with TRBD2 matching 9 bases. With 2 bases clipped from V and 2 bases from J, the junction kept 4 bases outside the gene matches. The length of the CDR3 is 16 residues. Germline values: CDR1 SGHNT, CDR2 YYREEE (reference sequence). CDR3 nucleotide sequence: TGTGCCAGCAGCTTAGCGGGGGGACTCAACACCGGGGAGCTGTTTTTT. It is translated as CASSLAGGLNTGELFF.

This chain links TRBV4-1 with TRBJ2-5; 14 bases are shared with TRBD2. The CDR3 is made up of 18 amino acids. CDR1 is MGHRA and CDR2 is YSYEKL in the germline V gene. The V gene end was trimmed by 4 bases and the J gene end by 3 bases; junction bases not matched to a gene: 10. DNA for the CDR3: TGCGCCAGCAGCCCCTCCTGGACTAGCGGGGGGCTAGAAGAGACCCAGTACTTC. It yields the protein CASSPSWTSGGLEETQYF.

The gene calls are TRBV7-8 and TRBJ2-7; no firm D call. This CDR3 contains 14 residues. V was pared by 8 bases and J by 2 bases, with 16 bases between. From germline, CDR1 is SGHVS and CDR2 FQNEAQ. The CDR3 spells CASQSASGTYEQYF. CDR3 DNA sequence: TGTGCCAGCCAAAGCGCCAGTGGCACCTACGAGCAGTACTTC.